A single sample is the source of the 10 T cell receptor beta chains below, sequenced in a study of shared clonotypes between healthy human individuals. Repertoires were generated with immunoSEQ multiplex PCR, while TCRdb's copy carries only in-frame clones and drops some. The repertoire consists of about 2 million clones, with about 95% occurring once and the leading ten covering around 0.13%. The sequenced sample was naive CD4+ T cells sorted from blood. Subset of the sample: CD45RA+ positively selected. The receptor set was obtained from a man aged 18-30 years in good health.

This clone was seen once. CDR3 in DNA: TGTGCCATCAGTGGGTCGGATAGCAATCAGCCCCAGCATTTT. It translates to CAISGSDSNQPQHF. This chain connects TRBV10-3 to TRBJ1-5; D ambiguous. V shed 4 bases and J shed 0 bases, with 7 bases lying between them. Germline V gives CDR1 ENHRY, CDR2 SYGVKD. The CDR3 sequence is 14 residues long.

This clone was seen a single time. The CDR3 DNA reads TGTGCCAGCAGCTTGACAGGGAGCGGTCGCACAGATACGCAGTATTTT. Translated, it gives CASSLTGSGRTDTQYF. This sequence joins TRBV5-6 and TRBJ2-3, with a tentative D call TRBD1 (6 bases). V lost 1 base to trimming and J lost 1 base, with 13 bases between them. The CDR3 contains 16 residues. Germline V gene data show CDR1 as SGHDT and CDR2 as YYEEEE.

The chain employs TRBV19 and TRBJ2-7, with 9 bases fitting TRBD1. The ends lost 2 bases at V and 2 bases at J; junction bases unmatched: 4. Germline CDR1 and CDR2: LNHDA and SQIVND (reference sequence). The CDR3 consists of 15 residues. The chain's CDR3 is CASSITTGGPYEQYF. The CDR3 DNA reads TGTGCCAGTAGTATAACGACAGGGGGTCCCTACGAGCAGTACTTC.

The chain combines TRBV6-1 with TRBJ1-5; 12 bases agree with TRBD1. With V trimmed by 5 bases and J by 4 bases, 3 bases remained unmatched. This CDR3 contains 15 residues. Looked up from germline, CDR1 is MNHNS and CDR2 is SASEGT. The CDR3 here is CASSTGQGANQPQHF. The CDR3 region has the DNA TGTGCCAGCAGTACGGGACAGGGGGCGAATCAGCCCCAGCATTTT.

The chain employs TRBV28 and TRBJ1-2; 7 positions agree with TRBD1. V was pared by 4 bases and J by 8 bases, with 10 bases of the junction left unmatched. The length of the CDR3 is 14 residues. Germline assignment: CDR1 MDHEN and CDR2 SYDVKM. For the CDR3, the DNA is TGTGCCAGCAGTTCGGCCCCTGGGACAGCGGGCTACACCTTC. Translated, it gives CASSSAPGTAGYTF.

This clone was seen a single time. The chain links TRBV6-1 to TRBJ1-1; weak D call: TRBD1 (5 bases). The V end was cut by 3 bases, the J end by 4 bases, with 9 bases between. This CDR3 contains 13 residues. Germline V gene data show CDR1 as MNHNS and CDR2 as SASEGT. CDR3 loop: CASSDQRGTEAFF. The CDR3 DNA is TGTGCCAGCAGTGACCAAAGGGGCACTGAAGCTTTCTTT.

CDR3 nucleotides: TGCGCCAGCAGCCAAGGACAGGTAAACACCGGGGAGCTGTTTTTT. Translated, it gives CASSQGQVNTGELFF. This chain uses TRBV4-1 with TRBJ2-2; maybe TRBD1 (6 bases). This CDR3 region has 15 residues. Per germline, CDR1 MGHRA and CDR2 YSYEKL. Trimming shortened V by 1 base and J by 2 bases, and 8 bases separated the two germline ends.

This clone occurred once. V usage is TRBV6-1 and J usage is TRBJ2-2; D could derive from TRBD1 or TRBD2 (8 bases each). The CDR3 consists of 18 residues. The germline gives CDR1 MNHNS, CDR2 SASEGT. The V gene lost 4 bases and the J gene lost 0 bases, with 18 bases spanning the gap. CDR3 amino acids: CASSARQGTSANTGELFF. Here the CDR3 DNA reads TGTGCCAGCAGTGCCCGACAGGGGACTAGTGCGAACACCGGGGAGCTGTTTTTT.

CDR3 loop: CAISESIVGTDTQYF. The DNA for the CDR3 is TGTGCCATCAGTGAGTCGATTGTGGGCACAGATACGCAGTATTTT. The V call is TRBV10-3, the J call TRBJ2-3; no clear D. Trimming stripped 0 bases from V and 1 base from J, with 8 bases between. In germline, CDR1 is ENHRY, CDR2 SYGVKD. CDR3 length equals 15 residues.

The genes are TRBV9 and TRBJ1-5; TRBD1 might be the D (5 bases). This CDR3 region has 15 residues. The germline gives CDR1 SGDLS, CDR2 YYNGEE. The V end was cut by 0 bases, the J end by 3 bases, with 10 bases between. The CDR3 nucleotides read TGTGCCAGCAGCGTAGAAGGGGCCTACAATCAGCCCCAGCATTTT. It yields the protein CASSVEGAYNQPQHF.